This T cell receptor beta chain was observed in a study of early T cells in non-severe SARS-CoV-2 infection. Study information: Chains stayed unpaired after sequencing of bulk RNA from unsorted whole blood.

This clonotype was observed once. As yet, its antigen is unknown. CDR1 and CDR2 from the germline V gene are MDHEN and SYDVKM. This CDR3 region has 15 residues. The J segment lost 5 bases and the V segment lost 4 bases, leaving 8 bases of the junction unmatched. Unique molecular identifiers tagged individual cDNA molecules. TCRdb re-called the 5' RACE reads with MiXCR, one entry per CDR3 protein. There are 65,000 to 95,000 distinct CDR3 sequences in the sample; 15% to 20% occur only once, and approximately 2.6% lies in the top ten. Study observations and caveats: Using VDJdb, the matching emphasized anti-spike CD8 responses while missing private and CD4 specificities.

The source is an adult who was a healthcare worker with PCR-confirmed SARS-CoV-2 infection or an uninfected control (not recorded which). The V call is TRBV28, the J call TRBJ1-2; TRBD1 agrees at 9 bases. The specimen sequenced was whole blood. The CDR3 here is CASSSSGTGRYGYTF. The CDR3 nucleotides are TGTGCCAGCAGTTCCTCCGGGACAGGGCGTTATGGCTACACCTTC.